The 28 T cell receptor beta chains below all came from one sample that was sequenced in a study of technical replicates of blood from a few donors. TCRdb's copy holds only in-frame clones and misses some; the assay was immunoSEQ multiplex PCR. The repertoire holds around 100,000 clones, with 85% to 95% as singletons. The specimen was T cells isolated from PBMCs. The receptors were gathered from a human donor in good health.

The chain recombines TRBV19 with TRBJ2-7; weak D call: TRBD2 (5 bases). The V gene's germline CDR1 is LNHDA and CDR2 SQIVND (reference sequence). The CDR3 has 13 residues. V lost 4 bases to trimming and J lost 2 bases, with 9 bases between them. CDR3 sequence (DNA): TGTGCCAGTAGTAGAGGGATCGCCTACGAGCAGTACTTC. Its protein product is CASSRGIAYEQYF.

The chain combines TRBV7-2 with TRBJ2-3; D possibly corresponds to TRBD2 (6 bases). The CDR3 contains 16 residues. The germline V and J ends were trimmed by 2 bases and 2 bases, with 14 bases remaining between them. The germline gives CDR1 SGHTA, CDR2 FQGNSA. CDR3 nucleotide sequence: TGTGCCAGCAGCTTATTTAGCGGATATGACACAGATACGCAGTATTTT. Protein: CASSLFSGYDTDTQYF.

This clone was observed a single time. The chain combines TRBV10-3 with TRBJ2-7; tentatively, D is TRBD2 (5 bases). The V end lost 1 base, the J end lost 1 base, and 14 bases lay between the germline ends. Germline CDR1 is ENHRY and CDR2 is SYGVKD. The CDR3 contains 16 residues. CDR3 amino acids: CAISELSGPNSYEQYF. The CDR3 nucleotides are TGTGCCATCAGTGAGTTAAGCGGACCCAATTCCTACGAGCAGTACTTC.

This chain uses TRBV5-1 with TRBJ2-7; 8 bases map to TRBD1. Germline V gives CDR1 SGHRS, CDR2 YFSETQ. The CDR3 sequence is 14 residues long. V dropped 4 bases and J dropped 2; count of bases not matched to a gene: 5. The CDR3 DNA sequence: TGCGCCAGCAGCATCGGACAGGGACCCTACGAGCAGTACTTC. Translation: CASSIGQGPYEQYF.

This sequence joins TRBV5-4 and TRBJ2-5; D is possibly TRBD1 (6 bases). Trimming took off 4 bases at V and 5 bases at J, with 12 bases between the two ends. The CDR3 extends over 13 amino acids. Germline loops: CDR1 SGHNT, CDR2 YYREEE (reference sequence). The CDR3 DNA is TGTGCCAGCAGCCTCAGGGGAACGGAGACCCAGTACTTC. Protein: CASSLRGTETQYF.

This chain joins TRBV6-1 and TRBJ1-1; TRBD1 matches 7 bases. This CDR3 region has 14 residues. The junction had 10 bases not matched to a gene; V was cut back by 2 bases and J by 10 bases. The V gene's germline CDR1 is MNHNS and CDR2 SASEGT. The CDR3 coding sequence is TGTGCCAGCAGTGAAAGCCGGGACAGTACACGAGCTTTCTTT. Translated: CASSESRDSTRAFF.

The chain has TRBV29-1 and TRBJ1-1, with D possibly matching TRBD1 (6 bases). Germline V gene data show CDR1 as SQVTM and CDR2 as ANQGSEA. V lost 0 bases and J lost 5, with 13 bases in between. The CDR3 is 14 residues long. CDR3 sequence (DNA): TGCAGCGTTGAAGATCAGGGGTCGGGAACTGAAGCTTTCTTT. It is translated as CSVEDQGSGTEAFF.

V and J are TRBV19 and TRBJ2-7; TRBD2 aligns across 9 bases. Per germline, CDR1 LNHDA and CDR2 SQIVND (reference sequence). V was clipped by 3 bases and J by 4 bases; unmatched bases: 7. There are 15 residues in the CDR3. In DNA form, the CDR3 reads TGTGCCAGTAGTATTGCGGGAGGGCCTGTATACGAGCAGTACTTC. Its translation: CASSIAGGPVYEQYF.

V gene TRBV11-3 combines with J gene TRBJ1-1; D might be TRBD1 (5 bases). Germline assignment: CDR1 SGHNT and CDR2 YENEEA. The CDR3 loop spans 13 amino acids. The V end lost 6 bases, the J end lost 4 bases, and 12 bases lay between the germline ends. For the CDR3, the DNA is TGTGCCAGCAGACCGTACGGGGGCACTGAAGCTTTCTTT. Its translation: CASRPYGGTEAFF.

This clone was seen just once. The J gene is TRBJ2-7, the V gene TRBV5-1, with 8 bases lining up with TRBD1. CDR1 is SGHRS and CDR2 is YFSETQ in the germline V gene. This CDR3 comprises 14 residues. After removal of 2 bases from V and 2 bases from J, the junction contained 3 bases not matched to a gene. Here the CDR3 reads CASSFLQGAYEQYF. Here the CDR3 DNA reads TGCGCCAGCAGCTTTTTACAGGGGGCCTACGAGCAGTACTTC.

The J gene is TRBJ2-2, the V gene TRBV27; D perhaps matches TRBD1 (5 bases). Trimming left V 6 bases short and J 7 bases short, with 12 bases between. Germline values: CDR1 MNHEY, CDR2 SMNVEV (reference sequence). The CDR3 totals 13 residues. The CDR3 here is CASSFIGVGELFF. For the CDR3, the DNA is TGTGCCAGCAGCTTTATAGGGGTCGGGGAGCTGTTTTTT.

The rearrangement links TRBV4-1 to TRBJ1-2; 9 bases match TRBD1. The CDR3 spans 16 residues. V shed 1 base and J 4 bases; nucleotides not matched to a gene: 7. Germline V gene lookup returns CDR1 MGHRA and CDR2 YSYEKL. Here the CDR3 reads CASSQVAGQGGYGYTF. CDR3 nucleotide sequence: TGCGCCAGCAGCCAAGTTGCGGGACAGGGAGGCTATGGCTACACCTTC.

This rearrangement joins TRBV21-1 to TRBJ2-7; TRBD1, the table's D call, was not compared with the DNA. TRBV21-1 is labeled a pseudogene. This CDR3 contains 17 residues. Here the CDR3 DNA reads TGTGCCAGCAGCAAGGAGGCTAAAGGGACAGCAAGTTACGAGCAGTACTTC. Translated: CASSKEAKGTASYEQYF.

The CDR3 region has the DNA TGTGCCAGCGAGGGGTCAGGGGCTTACAATGAGCAGTTCTTC. It is translated as CASEGSGAYNEQFF. The chain couples TRBV6-6 to TRBJ2-1; a possible D gene is TRBD1 (6 bases). Trimming took 8 bases from V and 4 from J, leaving 15 bases between them. The germline V gene encodes CDR1 MNHNY and CDR2 SVGAGI (reference sequence). There are 14 residues in the CDR3.

CDR3 sequence: CASSEQGSTEAFF. In nucleotides, the CDR3 is TGTGCCAGCAGTGAACAGGGGAGTACTGAAGCTTTCTTT. The V call is TRBV6-1, the J call TRBJ1-1; tentative D call: TRBD1 (6 bases). The V end lost 2 bases, the J end lost 5 bases, and 9 bases lay between the germline ends. This CDR3 is 13 amino acids long. Germline values: CDR1 MNHNS, CDR2 SASEGT.

The CDR3 reads CASTGEGGNAFF. The CDR3 DNA follows: TGCGCCAGCACAGGGGAGGGAGGTAACGCTTTCTTT. The chain joins TRBV10-1 to TRBJ1-1; a possible D gene is TRBD1 (6 bases). CDR3 length equals 12 residues. Germline values: CDR1 WNHNN, CDR2 SYGVQD (reference sequence). The ends were cut back, 7 bases at V and 11 bases at J, with 17 bases in the middle.

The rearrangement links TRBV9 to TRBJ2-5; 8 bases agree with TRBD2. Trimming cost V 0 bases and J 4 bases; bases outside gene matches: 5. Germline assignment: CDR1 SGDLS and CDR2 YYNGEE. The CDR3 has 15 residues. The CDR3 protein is CASSVGGLASETQYF. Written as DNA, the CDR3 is TGTGCCAGCAGCGTAGGAGGACTAGCCTCAGAGACCCAGTACTTC.

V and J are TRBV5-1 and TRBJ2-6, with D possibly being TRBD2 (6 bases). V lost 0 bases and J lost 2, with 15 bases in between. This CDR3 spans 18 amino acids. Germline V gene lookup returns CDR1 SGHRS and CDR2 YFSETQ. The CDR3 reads CASSLARGMTPGANVLTF. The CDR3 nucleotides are TGCGCCAGCAGCTTGGCTCGGGGGATGACGCCTGGGGCCAACGTCCTGACTTTC.

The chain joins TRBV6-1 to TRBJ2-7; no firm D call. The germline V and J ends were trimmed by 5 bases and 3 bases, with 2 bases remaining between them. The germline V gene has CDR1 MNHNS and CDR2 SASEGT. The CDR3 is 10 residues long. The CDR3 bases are TGTGCCAGCAGTTACTACGAGCAGTACTTC. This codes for CASSYYEQYF.

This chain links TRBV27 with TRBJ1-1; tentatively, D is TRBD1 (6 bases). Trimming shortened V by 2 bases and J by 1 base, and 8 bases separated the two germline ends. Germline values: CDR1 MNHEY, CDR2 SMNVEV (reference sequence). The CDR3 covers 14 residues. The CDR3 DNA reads TGTGCCAGCAGTTTAGGCAGGGGGAACACTGAAGCTTTCTTT. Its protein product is CASSLGRGNTEAFF.

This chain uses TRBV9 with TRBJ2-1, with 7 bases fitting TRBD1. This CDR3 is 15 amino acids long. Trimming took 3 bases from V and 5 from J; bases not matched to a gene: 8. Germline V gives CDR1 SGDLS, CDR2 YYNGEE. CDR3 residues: CASSAEGQPNNEQFF. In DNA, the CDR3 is TGTGCCAGCAGCGCCGAGGGACAGCCCAACAATGAGCAGTTCTTC.

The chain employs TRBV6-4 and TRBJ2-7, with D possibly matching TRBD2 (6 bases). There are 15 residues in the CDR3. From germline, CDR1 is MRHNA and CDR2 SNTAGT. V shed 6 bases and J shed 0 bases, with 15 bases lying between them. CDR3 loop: CASRPCGECSYEQYF. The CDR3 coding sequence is TGTGCCAGCAGGCCTTGCGGGGAGTGCTCCTACGAGCAGTACTTC.

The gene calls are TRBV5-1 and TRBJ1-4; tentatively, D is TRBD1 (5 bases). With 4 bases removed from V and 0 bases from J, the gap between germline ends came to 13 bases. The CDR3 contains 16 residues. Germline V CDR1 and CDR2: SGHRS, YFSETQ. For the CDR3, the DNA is TGCGCCAGCAGCCCTGCGGGGGGGGCAACTAATGAAAAACTGTTTTTT. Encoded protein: CASSPAGGATNEKLFF. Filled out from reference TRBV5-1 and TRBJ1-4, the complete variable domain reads KAGVTQTPRYLIKTRGQQVTLSCSPISGHRSVSWYQQTPGQGLQFLFEYFSETQRNKGNFPGRFSGRQFSNSRSEMNVSTLELGDSALYLCASSPAGGATNEKLFFGSGTQLSVL.

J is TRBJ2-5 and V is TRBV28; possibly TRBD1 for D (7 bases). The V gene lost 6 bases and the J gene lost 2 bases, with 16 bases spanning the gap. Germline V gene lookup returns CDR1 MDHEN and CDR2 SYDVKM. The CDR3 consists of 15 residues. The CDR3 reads CASSRQGGRQETQYF. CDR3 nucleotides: TGTGCCAGCAGCCGCCAGGGGGGTCGGCAAGAGACCCAGTACTTC. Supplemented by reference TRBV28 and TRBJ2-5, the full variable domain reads DVKVTQSSRYLVKRTGEKVFLECVQDMDHENMFWYRQDPGLGLRLIYFSYDVKMKEKGDIPEGYSVSREKKERFSLILESASTNQTSMYLCASSRQGGRQETQYFGPGTRLLVL.

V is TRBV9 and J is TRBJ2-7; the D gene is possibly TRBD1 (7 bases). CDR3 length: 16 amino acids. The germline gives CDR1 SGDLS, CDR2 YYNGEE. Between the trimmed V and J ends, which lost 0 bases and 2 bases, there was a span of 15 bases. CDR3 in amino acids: CASSVDKGGQAYEQYF. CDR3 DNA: TGTGCCAGCAGCGTAGATAAGGGAGGACAGGCCTACGAGCAGTACTTC.

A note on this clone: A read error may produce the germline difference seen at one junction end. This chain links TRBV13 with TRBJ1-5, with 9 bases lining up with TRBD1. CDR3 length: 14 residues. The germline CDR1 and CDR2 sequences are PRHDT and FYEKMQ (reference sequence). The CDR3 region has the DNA TGTGCCAGCAGCCTAGGGACAGGGAATCAGCCCCAGCATTTT. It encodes CASSLGTGNQPQHF. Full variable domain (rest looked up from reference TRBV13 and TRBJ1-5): AAGVIQSPRHLIKEKRETATLKCYPIPRHDTVYWYQQGPGQDPQFLISFYEKMQSDKGSIPDRFSAQQFSDYHSELNMSSLELGDSALYFCASSLGTGNQPQHFGDGTRLSIL.

The CDR3 nucleotides read TGTGCCAGCAGCCCAGGGACAGGGATTAACTATGGCTACACCTTC. It specifies CASSPGTGINYGYTF. The chain combines TRBV7-2 with TRBJ1-2, with 9 bases that match TRBD1. CDR1 and CDR2 from the germline V gene are SGHTA and FQGNSA. The V gene end was trimmed by 5 bases and the J gene end by 1 base; junction bases not matched to a gene: 5. The CDR3 is made up of 15 amino acids.

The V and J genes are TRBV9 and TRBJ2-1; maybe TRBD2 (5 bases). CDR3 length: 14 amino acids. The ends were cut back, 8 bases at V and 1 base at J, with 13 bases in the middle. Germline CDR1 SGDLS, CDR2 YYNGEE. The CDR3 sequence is CASSGMSSYNEQFF. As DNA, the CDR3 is TGTGCCAGTTCGGGAATGAGTTCCTACAATGAGCAGTTCTTC.